These 15 T cell receptor beta chains share one sample of origin, sequenced in a study of cytomegalovirus exposure and HLA in healthy donors. PCR employed 60 Vbeta and 13 Jbeta primers. Here immunoSEQ multiplex PCR was the method, and the copy in TCRdb shows in-frame clones only, minus some. The data contain 95,000 to 130,000 clones, around 60% of them singletons. Material: PBMCs. The source of these receptors is a middle-aged woman in good health and CMV-seropositive.

This clone was detected a few times. This chain links TRBV5-4 with TRBJ1-1, with D unclear. CDR1 is SGHNT and CDR2 is YYREEE in the germline V gene (reference sequence). CDR3 size: 14 residues. The ends were cut back, 1 base at V and 11 bases at J, with 18 bases in the middle. CDR3 residues: CASSLMFREFGAFF. DNA for the CDR3: TGTGCCAGCAGCTTGATGTTCCGGGAATTTGGGGCTTTCTTT.

This chain connects TRBV27 to TRBJ2-7; TRBD1 agrees at 8 bases. CDR1 MNHEY and CDR2 SMNVEV come from the germline V gene (reference sequence). The CDR3 extends over 14 amino acids. With V trimmed by 5 bases and J by 12 bases, 15 bases remained unmatched. The CDR3 region is CASSLSGQVMGTYF. The DNA of the CDR3 is TGTGCCAGCAGTCTGTCGGGACAGGTCATGGGGACGTACTTC.

The gene calls are TRBV7-7 and TRBJ2-1; 13 positions agree with TRBD2. The CDR3 covers 16 residues. CDR1 is SSHAT and CDR2 is FNYEAQ in the germline V gene (reference sequence). Germline trimming cut 5 bases from V and 7 bases from J; bases unmatched to any gene: 8. The chain's CDR3 is CASSPGLAGEGNEQFF. As DNA, the CDR3 is TGTGCCAGCAGCCCCGGACTAGCGGGAGAGGGAAATGAGCAGTTCTTC.

The V and J genes are TRBV5-1 and TRBJ1-2; D gene uncertain. The CDR3 is 14 amino acids. Germline CDR1 and CDR2: SGHRS and YFSETQ. Deletions cut 0 bases from V and 0 bases from J, with 6 bases between. CDR3 protein: CASSLDTSNYGYTF. CDR3 bases: TGCGCCAGCAGCTTGGACACCTCTAACTATGGCTACACCTTC.

The rearrangement uses TRBV5-1 and TRBJ1-1; D might be TRBD1 (5 bases). CDR1 SGHRS and CDR2 YFSETQ come from the germline V gene. The CDR3 spans 13 residues. Between the trimmed V and J ends, which lost 0 bases and 6 bases, there was a span of 9 bases. The DNA for the CDR3 is TGCGCCAGCAGCTTGGACAGGCTAGCTGAAGCTTTCTTT. Translation: CASSLDRLAEAFF.

For the CDR3, the DNA is TGTGCCAGCAGCTTATGGTCAGATCTTGGCGGGTCCTACAATGAGCAGTTCTTC. Translated, it gives CASSLWSDLGGSYNEQFF. This chain connects TRBV13 to TRBJ2-1, with D possibly being TRBD2 (5 bases). The CDR3 length is 18 residues. The V end was cut by 2 bases, the J end by 1 base, with 18 bases between. Germline assignment: CDR1 PRHDT and CDR2 FYEKMQ (reference sequence).

The CDR3 protein is CASSIDPGGVSSNEQFF. The CDR3 nucleotides read TGCGCCAGCAGCATCGACCCCGGAGGGGTTTCAAGCAATGAGCAGTTCTTC. The chain combines TRBV5-1 with TRBJ2-1; D is possibly TRBD2 (6 bases). V was cut by 4 bases and J by 6 bases, with 23 bases left in between. CDR3 length equals 17 residues. Germline-derived CDR1 and CDR2 are SGHRS and YFSETQ. Full variable domain (missing parts from reference TRBV5-1 and TRBJ2-1): KAGVTQTPRYLIKTRGQQVTLSCSPISGHRSVSWYQQTPGQGLQFLFEYFSETQRNKGNFPGRFSGRQFSNSRSEMNVSTLELGDSALYLCASSIDPGGVSSNEQFFGPGTRLTVL.

The genes are TRBV27 and TRBJ2-1; D possibly corresponds to TRBD2 (6 bases). This CDR3 comprises 18 residues. Germline lookup yields CDR1 MNHEY and CDR2 SMNVEV (reference sequence). V was trimmed by 4 bases and J by 0 bases, leaving 19 bases between them. The CDR3 DNA reads TGTGCCAGCAGTTCCTCTAGCGTAATCTCGAGCTCCTACAATGAGCAGTTCTTC. It is translated as CASSSSSVISSSYNEQFF.

This clone was found a few times. The chain links TRBV5-1 to TRBJ1-2; 10 positions agree with TRBD1. The CDR3 covers 21 residues. Germline V CDR1 and CDR2: SGHRS, YFSETQ. The ends lost 0 bases at V and 6 bases at J; junction bases unmatched: 23. As DNA, the CDR3 is TGCGCCAGCAGCTTGGAGACGTTGGAGATCGGGACAGGGGACGTTACGGATGGCTACACCTTC. Its translation: CASSLETLEIGTGDVTDGYTF.

The chain is built from TRBV7-9 and TRBJ2-7, with 8 bases that match TRBD1. Germline assignment: CDR1 SEHNR and CDR2 FQNEAQ (reference sequence). CDR3 size: 16 residues. J was trimmed by 4 bases and V by 3 bases; bases with no gene match: 11. The DNA of the CDR3 is TGTGCCAGCAGCTTCCTTGGAGGGACAGGTACTTACGAGCAGTACTTC. As protein: CASSFLGGTGTYEQYF.

The V gene is TRBV4-3, the J gene TRBJ2-2; possibly TRBD1 for D (6 bases). Trimming stripped 1 base from V and 5 bases from J, with 14 bases between. The CDR3 has 16 amino acids. Germline lookup yields CDR1 LGHNA and CDR2 YSLEER. The CDR3 nucleotides are TGCGCCAGCAGCCAAGGTTCAGGGGTTGCGACCGGGGAGCTGTTTTTT. Translation: CASSQGSGVATGELFF.

V usage is TRBV5-1 and J usage is TRBJ2-3, with a tentative D call TRBD2 (5 bases). Germline CDR1 SGHRS, CDR2 YFSETQ. The V end lost 0 bases, the J end lost 3 bases, and 8 bases lay between the germline ends. This CDR3 is built from 14 residues. The CDR3 region has the DNA TGCGCCAGCAGCTTGGCCCTAGCAACAGATACGCAGTATTTT. It specifies CASSLALATDTQYF.

This clone was seen more than once but under ten times. This chain's CDR3 is CASSSTEDTGELFF. Here the CDR3 DNA reads TGTGCCAGCAGCTCCACGGAGGACACCGGGGAGCTGTTTTTT. This rearrangement joins TRBV11-3 to TRBJ2-2; the D gene is possibly TRBD2 (5 bases). Germline values: CDR1 SGHNT, CDR2 YENEEA. The CDR3 is 14 residues long. V lost 4 bases to trimming and J lost 3 bases, with 9 bases between them.

This clone has only a few counts. The chain carries TRBV19 and TRBJ2-1; 15 bases line up with TRBD2. Germline lookup yields CDR1 LNHDA and CDR2 SQIVND (reference sequence). The CDR3 extends over 17 amino acids. With 6 bases clipped from V and 5 bases from J, the junction kept 8 bases outside the gene matches. CDR3 bases: TGTGCCAGTAGCAGAGGACTAGCGGGAGGGATCGACAATGAGCAGTTCTTC. It specifies CASSRGLAGGIDNEQFF.

The chain joins TRBV27 to TRBJ2-5; 10 nucleotides align to TRBD2. With V trimmed by 1 base and J by 9 bases, 11 bases remained unmatched. The CDR3 runs 16 residues. Per germline, CDR1 MNHEY and CDR2 SMNVEV (reference sequence). This CDR3 reads CASSLLGASGRVAQYF. DNA of the CDR3: TGTGCCAGCAGTTTATTAGGGGCTAGCGGGAGAGTGGCCCAGTACTTC.